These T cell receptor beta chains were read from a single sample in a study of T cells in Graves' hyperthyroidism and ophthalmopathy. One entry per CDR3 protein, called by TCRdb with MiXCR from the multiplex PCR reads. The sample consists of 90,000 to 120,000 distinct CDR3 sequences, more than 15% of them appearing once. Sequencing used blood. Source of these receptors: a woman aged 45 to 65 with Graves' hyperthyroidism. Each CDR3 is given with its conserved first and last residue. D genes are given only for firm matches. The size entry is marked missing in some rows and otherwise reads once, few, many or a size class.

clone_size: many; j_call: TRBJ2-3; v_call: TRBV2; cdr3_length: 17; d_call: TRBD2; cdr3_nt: TGTGCCAGCAGCCATCGACGACTAGCGGGAACCACAGATACGCAGTATTTT; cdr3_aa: CASSHRRLAGTTDTQYF
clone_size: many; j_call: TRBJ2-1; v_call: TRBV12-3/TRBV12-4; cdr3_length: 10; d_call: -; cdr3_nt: TGTGCCAGCAGTATAAATGAGCAGTTCTTC; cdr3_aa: CASSINEQFF
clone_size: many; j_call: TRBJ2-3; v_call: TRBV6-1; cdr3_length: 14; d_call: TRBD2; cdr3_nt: TGTGCCAGCAGTTCTAGCGGGAGCACAGATACGCAGTATTTT; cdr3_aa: CASSSSGSTDTQYF
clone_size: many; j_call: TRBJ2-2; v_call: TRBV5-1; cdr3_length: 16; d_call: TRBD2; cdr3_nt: TGCGCCAGCAGCTTGAAAACGGGAGGTCGGACCGGGGAGCTGTTTTTT; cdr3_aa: CASSLKTGGRTGELFF
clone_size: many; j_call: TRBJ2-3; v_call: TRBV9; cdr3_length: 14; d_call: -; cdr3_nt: TGTGCCAGCAGCCAGTGGGACATCGCAGATACGCAGTATTTT; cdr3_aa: CASSQWDIADTQYF
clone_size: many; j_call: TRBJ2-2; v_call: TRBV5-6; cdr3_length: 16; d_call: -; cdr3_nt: TGTGCCAGCAGCTTGGATCAGGGGTCGAACACCGGGGAGCTGTTTTTT; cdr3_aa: CASSLDQGSNTGELFF
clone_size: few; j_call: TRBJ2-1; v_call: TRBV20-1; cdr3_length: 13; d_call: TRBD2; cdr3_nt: TGCAGTCCCCGGACTAGCGGGGGAAATGAGCAGTTCTTC; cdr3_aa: CSPRTSGGNEQFF
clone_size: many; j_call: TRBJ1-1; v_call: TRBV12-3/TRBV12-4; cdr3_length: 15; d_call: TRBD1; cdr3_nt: TGTGCCAGCGGCCGGGACAGGGGGACTAACACTGAAGCTTTCTTT; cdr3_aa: CASGRDRGTNTEAFF
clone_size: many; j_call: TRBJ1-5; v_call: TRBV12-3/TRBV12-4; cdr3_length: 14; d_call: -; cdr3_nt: TGTGCCAGCAGGAAGGGAGATAGCAATCAGCCCCAGCATTTT; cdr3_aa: CASRKGDSNQPQHF
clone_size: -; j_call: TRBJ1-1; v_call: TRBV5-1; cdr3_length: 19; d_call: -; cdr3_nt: TGCGCCAGCAGCCCGGGACTAACGTCAGATAGAAAGCTGAACACTGAAGCTTTCTTT; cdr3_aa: CASSPGLTSDRKLNTEAFF
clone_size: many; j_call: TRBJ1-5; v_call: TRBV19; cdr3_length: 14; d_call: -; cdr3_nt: TGTGCCAGTAGTTTAGTCAGGGGCAATCAGCCCCAGCATTTT; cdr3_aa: CASSLVRGNQPQHF
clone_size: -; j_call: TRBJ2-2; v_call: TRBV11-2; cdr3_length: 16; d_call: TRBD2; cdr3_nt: TGTGCCAGCAGCTTGGGGCTAGCGGGAGTTCCCGGGGAGCTGTTTTTT; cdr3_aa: CASSLGLAGVPGELFF
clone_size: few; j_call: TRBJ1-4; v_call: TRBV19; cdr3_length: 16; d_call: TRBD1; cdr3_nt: TGTGCCAGTAGTATGAGACGAGGGACAGGGACCGAAAAACTGTTTTTT; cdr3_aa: CASSMRRGTGTEKLFF
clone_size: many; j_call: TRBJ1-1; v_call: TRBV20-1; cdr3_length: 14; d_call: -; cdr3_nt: TGCAGTGCTAGACCACAGGGAGTGAACACTGAAGCTTTCTTT; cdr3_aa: CSARPQGVNTEAFF
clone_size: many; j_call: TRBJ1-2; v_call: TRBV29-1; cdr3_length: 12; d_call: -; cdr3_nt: TGCAGCGTTGAAGACAGGGCCTATGGCTACACCTTC; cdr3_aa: CSVEDRAYGYTF
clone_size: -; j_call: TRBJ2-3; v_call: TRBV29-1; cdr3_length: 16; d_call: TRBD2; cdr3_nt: TGCAGCGCTACTCCGGGACTAGCGGGAGGGACAGATACGCAGTATTTT; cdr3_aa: CSATPGLAGGTDTQYF
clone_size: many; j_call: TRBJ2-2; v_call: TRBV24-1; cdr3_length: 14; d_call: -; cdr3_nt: TGTGCCACCAGTGATCACAGGGCTGTCGGGGAGCTGTTTTTT; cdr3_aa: CATSDHRAVGELFF
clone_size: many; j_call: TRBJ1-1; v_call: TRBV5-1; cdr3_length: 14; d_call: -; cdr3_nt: TGCGCCAGCACACTTACAGGAGGGAACACTGAAGCTTTCTTT; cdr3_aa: CASTLTGGNTEAFF
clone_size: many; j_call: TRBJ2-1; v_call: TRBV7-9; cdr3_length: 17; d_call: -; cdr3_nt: TGTGCCAGCAGCTTTTCTCCGCGGGCACCAAGGAACAATGAGCAGTTCTTC; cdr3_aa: CASSFSPRAPRNNEQFF
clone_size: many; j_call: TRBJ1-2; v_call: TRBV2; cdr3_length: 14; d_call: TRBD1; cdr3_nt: TGTGCCAGCAGCGAAACGACAGGGAAATATGGCTACACCTTC; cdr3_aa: CASSETTGKYGYTF
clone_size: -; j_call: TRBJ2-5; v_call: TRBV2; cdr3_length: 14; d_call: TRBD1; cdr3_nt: TGTGCCAGCAATCAACAGGGGGCGAGGGAGACCCAGTACTTC; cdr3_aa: CASNQQGARETQYF
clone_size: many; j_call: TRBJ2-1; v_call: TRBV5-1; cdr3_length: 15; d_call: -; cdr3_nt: TGCGCCAGCAGCTTGGTAGGGGAATCCTACAATGAGCAGTTCTTC; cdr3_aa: CASSLVGESYNEQFF
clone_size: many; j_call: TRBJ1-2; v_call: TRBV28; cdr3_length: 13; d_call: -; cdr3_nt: TGTGCCAGCAGAGGGAGGGACGGGGTTGGCTACACCTTC; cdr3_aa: CASRGRDGVGYTF
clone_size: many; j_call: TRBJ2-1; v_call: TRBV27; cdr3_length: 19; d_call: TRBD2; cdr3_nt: TGTGCCAGCAGTCTTTCGGGACTACTTTCCTACTCCTCCTACAATGAGCAGTTCTTC; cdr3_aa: CASSLSGLLSYSSYNEQFF
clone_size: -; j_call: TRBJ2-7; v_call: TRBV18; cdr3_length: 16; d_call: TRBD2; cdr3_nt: TGTGCCAGCTCACCACCCGGACTAGCGGGAGGGTACGAGCAGTACTTC; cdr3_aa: CASSPPGLAGGYEQYF
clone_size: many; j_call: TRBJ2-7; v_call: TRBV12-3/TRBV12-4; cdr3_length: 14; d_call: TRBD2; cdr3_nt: TGTGCCAGCAGTCCCATCGGGGGGGTTGAAGAGCAGTACTTC; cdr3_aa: CASSPIGGVEEQYF
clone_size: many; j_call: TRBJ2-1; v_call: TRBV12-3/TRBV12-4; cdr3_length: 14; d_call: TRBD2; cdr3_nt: TGTGCCAGCAGCTCCGGGACTAGCGGGGGGGAGCAGTTCTTC; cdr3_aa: CASSSGTSGGEQFF
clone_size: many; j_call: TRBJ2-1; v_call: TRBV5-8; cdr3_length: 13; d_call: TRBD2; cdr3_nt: TGTGCCAGCAGCCCTAGCGGGAGCAATGAGCAGTTCTTC; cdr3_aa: CASSPSGSNEQFF
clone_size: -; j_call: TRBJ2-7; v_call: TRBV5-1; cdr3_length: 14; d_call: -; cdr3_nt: TGCGCCAGCAGCTTGGGACAGAACCCCTACGAGCAGTACTTC; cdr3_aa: CASSLGQNPYEQYF
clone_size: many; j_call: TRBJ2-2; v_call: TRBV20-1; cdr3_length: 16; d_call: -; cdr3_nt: TGCAGTGCTAGAGAACTGGACAGCCCGAACACCGGGGAGCTGTTTTTT; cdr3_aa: CSARELDSPNTGELFF
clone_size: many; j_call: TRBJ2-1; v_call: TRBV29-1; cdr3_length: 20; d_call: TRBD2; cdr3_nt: TGCAGCGGAACGACTAGCGGGACATCACCGACACCCATTTCCTACAATGAGCAGTTCTTC; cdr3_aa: CSGTTSGTSPTPISYNEQFF
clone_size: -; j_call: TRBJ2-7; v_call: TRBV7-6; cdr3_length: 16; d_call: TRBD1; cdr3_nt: TGTGCCAGCAGCCCCTGGGCTGCCGGGACAGGGGACGAGCAGTACTTC; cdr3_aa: CASSPWAAGTGDEQYF
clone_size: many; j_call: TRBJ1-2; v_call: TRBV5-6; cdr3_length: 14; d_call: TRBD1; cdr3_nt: TGTGCCAGCAGCTTTGGGACAGGGGGATATGGCTACACCTTC; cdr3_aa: CASSFGTGGYGYTF
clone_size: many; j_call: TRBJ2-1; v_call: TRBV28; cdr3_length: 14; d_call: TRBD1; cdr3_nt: TGTGCCAGCAGTAACATTAGCCCGGACAGGGGGGAGTTCTTC; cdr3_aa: CASSNISPDRGEFF
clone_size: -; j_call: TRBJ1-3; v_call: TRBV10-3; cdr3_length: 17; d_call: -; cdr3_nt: TGTGCCATCAGGGATGCCCACACGGGGCTAGGTGGAAACACCATATATTTT; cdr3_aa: CAIRDAHTGLGGNTIYF
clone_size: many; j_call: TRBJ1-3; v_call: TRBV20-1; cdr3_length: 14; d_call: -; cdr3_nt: TGCAGTGCTAGAGATGTGACTGGTGGAAACACCATATATTTT; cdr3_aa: CSARDVTGGNTIYF
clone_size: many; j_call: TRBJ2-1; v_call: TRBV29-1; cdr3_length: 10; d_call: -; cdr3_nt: TGCAGCGGAGTACACAATGAGCAGTTCTTC; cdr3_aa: CSGVHNEQFF
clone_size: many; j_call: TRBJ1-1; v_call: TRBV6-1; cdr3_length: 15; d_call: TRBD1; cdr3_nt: TGTGCCAGCAGCCCCGGGACAGTCTCCTTCACAGGGGCTTTCTTT; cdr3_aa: CASSPGTVSFTGAFF
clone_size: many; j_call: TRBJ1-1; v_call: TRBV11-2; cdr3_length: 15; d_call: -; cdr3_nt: TGTGCCAGCAGCTTATCACAAGGGGAGAACACTGAAGCTTTCTTT; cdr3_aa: CASSLSQGENTEAFF
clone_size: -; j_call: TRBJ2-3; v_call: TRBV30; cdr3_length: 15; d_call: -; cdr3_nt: TGTGCCTGCAGCGCTCTGGGGCAGGGCACAGATACGCAGTATTTT; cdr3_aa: CACSALGQGTDTQYF
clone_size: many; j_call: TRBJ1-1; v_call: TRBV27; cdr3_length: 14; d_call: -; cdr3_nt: TGTGCCAGCAGTCCTTTGGGTCCGAACACTGAAGCTTTCTTT; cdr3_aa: CASSPLGPNTEAFF
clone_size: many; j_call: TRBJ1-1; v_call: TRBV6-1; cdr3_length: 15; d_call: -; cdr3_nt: TGTGCCAGCAGTGAAGGTCAGGGGCGGAACACTGAAGCTTTCTTT; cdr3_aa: CASSEGQGRNTEAFF
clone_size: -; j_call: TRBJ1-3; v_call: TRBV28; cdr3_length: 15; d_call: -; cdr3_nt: TGTGCCAGCGCGGACGGGCCCGGGTCTGGAAACACCGTATATTTT; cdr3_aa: CASADGPGSGNTVYF
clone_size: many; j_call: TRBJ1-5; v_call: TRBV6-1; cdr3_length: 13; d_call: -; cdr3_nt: TGTGCCAGCCTTAGGGGTGGTCGTCAGCCCCAGCATTTT; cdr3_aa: CASLRGGRQPQHF
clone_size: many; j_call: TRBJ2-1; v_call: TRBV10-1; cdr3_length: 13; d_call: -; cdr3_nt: TGCGCCAGCAGTGCGAACAGGTACAATGAGCAGTTCTTC; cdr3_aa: CASSANRYNEQFF
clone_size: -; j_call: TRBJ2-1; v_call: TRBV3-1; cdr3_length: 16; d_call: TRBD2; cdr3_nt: TGTGCCAGCAGACCCGGGACTAGCGGGGGTTACAATGAGCAGTTCTTC; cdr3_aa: CASRPGTSGGYNEQFF
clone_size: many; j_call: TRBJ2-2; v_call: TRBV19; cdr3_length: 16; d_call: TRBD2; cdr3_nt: TGTGCCAGTAGACCCCCGGGACTAGCTAGGACCGGGGAGCTGTTTTTT; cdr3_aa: CASRPPGLARTGELFF
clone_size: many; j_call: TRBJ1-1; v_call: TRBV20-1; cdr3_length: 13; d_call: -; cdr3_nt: TGCAGTGCTAGCGACACATTGAACACTGAAGCTTTCTTT; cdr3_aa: CSASDTLNTEAFF
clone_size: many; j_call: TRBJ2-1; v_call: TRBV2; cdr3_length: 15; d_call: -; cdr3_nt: TGTGCCAGCAGTGAGGTCCTTAACCTCCCCAATGAGCAGTTCTTC; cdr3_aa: CASSEVLNLPNEQFF
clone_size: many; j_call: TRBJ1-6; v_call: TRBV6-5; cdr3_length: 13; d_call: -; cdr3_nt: TGTGCCAGCACCCGAACCTCTGATTCACCCCTCCACTTT; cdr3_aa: CASTRTSDSPLHF
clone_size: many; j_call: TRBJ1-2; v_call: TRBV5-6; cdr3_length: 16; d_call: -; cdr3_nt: TGTGCCAGCAGCTTGGCACGACACGTTGTTGGCTATGGCTACACCTTC; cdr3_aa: CASSLARHVVGYGYTF
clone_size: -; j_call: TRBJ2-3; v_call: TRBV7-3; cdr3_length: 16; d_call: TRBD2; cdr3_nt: TGTGCTAGCAGCCGCCCGACTAGCGGCGGGTACTATACGCAGTATTTT; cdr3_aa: CASSRPTSGGYYTQYF
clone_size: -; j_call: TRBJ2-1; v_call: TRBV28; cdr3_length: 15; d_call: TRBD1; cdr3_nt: TGTGCCAGCAGCCTTCGGGGGACAGGTTACAATGAGCAGTTCTTC; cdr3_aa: CASSLRGTGYNEQFF
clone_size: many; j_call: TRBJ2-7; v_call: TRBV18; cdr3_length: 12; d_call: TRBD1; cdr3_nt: TGTGCCAGCGGGACAGGGACCTACGAGCAGTACTTC; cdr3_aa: CASGTGTYEQYF
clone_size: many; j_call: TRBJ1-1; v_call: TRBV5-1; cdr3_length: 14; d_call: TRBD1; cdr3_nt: TGCGCCAGCAGCAGTCAAACAGGGGGCACTGAAGCTTTCTTT; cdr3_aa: CASSSQTGGTEAFF
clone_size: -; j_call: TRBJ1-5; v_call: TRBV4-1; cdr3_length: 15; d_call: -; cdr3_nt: TGCGCCAGCAGCCAAGGAGGACAGAGAAATCAGCCCCAGCATTTT; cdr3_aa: CASSQGGQRNQPQHF
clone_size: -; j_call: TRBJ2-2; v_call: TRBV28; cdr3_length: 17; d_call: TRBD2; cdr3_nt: TGTGCCAGCAGTTTTATGGGAATACTAGCGGTCACCGGGGAGCTGTTTTTT; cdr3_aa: CASSFMGILAVTGELFF
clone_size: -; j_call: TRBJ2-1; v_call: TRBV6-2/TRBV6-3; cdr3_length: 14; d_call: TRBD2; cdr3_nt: TGTGCCAGCAGGTCTAGCGGGAGGGTCGATGAGCAGTTCTTC; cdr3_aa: CASRSSGRVDEQFF
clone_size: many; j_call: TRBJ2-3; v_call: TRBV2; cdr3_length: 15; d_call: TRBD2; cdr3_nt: TGTGCCAGCAGCGCCGGGACTAGAAGCACAGATACGCAGTATTTT; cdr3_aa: CASSAGTRSTDTQYF